This passage covers 4 T cell receptor beta chains from one sample sequenced in a study of shared clonotypes between healthy human individuals. Here immunoSEQ multiplex PCR was the method, and the copy in TCRdb shows in-frame clones only, minus some. The table lists a few hundred thousand clones, roughly 84% of them singletons. Sequenced input: memory CD8+ T cells sorted from blood. Subset of the sample: CD45RO+ cells pooled with CCR7-negative TemRA cells. These receptors all stem from a man younger than 35 in good health.

The J gene is TRBJ2-7, the V gene TRBV29-1; D is ambiguous. With 4 bases removed from V and 2 bases from J, the gap between germline ends came to 9 bases. This CDR3 spans 12 amino acids. Germline CDR1 SQVTM, CDR2 ANQGSEA. In DNA, the CDR3 is TGCAGCGTTGTCCTGGGTCCCTACGAGCAGTACTTC. It encodes CSVVLGPYEQYF.

The genes are TRBV18 and TRBJ2-7, with 7 bases fitting TRBD1. The CDR3 consists of 13 residues. J was trimmed by 3 bases and V by 5 bases; bases with no gene match: 4. From germline, CDR1 is KGHSH and CDR2 LQKENI. The DNA of the CDR3 is TGTGCCAGCTCAAAAGGGGGCGTCTACGAGCAGTACTTC. Its protein product is CASSKGGVYEQYF. Filled out from reference TRBV18 and TRBJ2-7, the complete variable domain reads NAGVMQNPRHLVRRRGQEARLRCSPMKGHSHVYWYRQLPEEGLKFMVYLQKENIIDESGMPKERFSAEFPKEGPSILRIQQVVRGDSAAYFCASSKGGVYEQYFGPGTRLTVT.

The J gene is TRBJ2-4, the V gene TRBV30, with 9 nucleotides matching TRBD1. Germline CDR1 and CDR2: GTSNPN and SVGIG (reference sequence). The CDR3 extends over 15 amino acids. The V and J ends lost 6 bases and 2 bases, in that order; junction bases with no gene match: 8. CDR3 amino acids: CACHVGQGTKNIQYF. The CDR3 coding sequence is TGTGCCTGTCACGTCGGACAGGGGACCAAAAACATTCAGTACTTC.

The genes are TRBV5-6 and TRBJ1-1; no clear D. The CDR3 totals 17 residues. The V and J ends lost 4 bases and 6 bases respectively, with 25 bases between them. Germline V gene sequence: CDR1 SGHDT, CDR2 YYEEEE. The CDR3 loop reads CASSPLREALNLAEAFF. The CDR3 DNA reads as TGTGCCAGCAGCCCCCTGCGTGAGGCCCTGAACTTAGCTGAAGCTTTCTTT.